This T cell receptor beta chain comes out of a study of T-cell reconstitution after alpha-beta-depleted transplantation in children. Study outcomes and limitations: TCRbeta diversity was high at day 60 in some patients (a result of surviving recipient T cells and thymic progenitors). Once a year had passed after transplant, T-cell counts and diversity came mostly from newly produced T cells. Reportedly, roughly two months post-transplant, alpha-beta T cells arose from several hundred expanded graft clones.

Turning to this clonotype: Its matching antigen is unknown.

Preparation of the TCRbeta library used unique molecular identifiers. Each CDR3 protein gets one entry after TCRdb re-called the PCR reads with MiXCR. The sample lists approximately 130,000 distinct CDR3 sequences; around 9.8% were seen once. The CDR3 is 14 amino acids. V dropped 3 bases and J dropped 5 bases, with 13 bases sitting between them. This chain joins TRBV12-3 or TRBV12-4 and TRBJ1-2; D possibly corresponds to TRBD1 (6 bases). The material was PBMCs, mostly from graft donor cells, obtained 180 days after TCRalphabeta/CD19-depleted stem cell transplant. This receptor was identified in a girl under three years old who had a stem cell transplant for combined immunodeficiency, so the T cells may come from the graft donor. The chain's CDR3 is CASSFGGPQYGYTF. In nucleotides, the CDR3 is TGTGCCAGCAGTTTTGGGGGGCCCCAATATGGCTACACCTTC.